The 9 T cell receptor beta chains listed next were all sequenced from one sample in a study of cytomegalovirus exposure and HLA in healthy donors. Primers for the PCR totalled 60 Vbeta and 13 Jbeta. Clones were read by immunoSEQ multiplex PCR, and TCRdb kept only the in-frame ones, dropping some. The data show about 160,000 clones, about 72% seen once. The specimen sequenced was PBMCs. These receptors were obtained from a male donor in good health and CMV-seronegative.

This chain uses TRBV7-9 with TRBJ2-4, with a tentative D call TRBD1 (6 bases). V was shortened by 3 bases and J by 2 bases, with 17 bases between the two germline ends. The germline CDR1 and CDR2 sequences are SEHNR and FQNEAQ (reference sequence). The CDR3 runs 17 residues. In nucleotides, the CDR3 is TGTGCCAGCAGCTTTCAGAAGACAGGCGGGTCCAAAAACATTCAGTACTTC. Protein: CASSFQKTGGSKNIQYF.

This chain joins TRBV5-6 and TRBJ1-4; maybe TRBD1 (6 bases). Germline CDR1 and CDR2: SGHDT and YYEEEE. There are 16 residues in the CDR3. The ends were cut back, 4 bases at V and 0 bases at J, with 13 bases in the middle. Written as DNA, the CDR3 is TGTGCCAGCAGCAAACAGGGTTCCGCAACTAATGAAAAACTGTTTTTT. Its protein product is CASSKQGSATNEKLFF.

The V and J genes are TRBV6-5 and TRBJ1-5; D remains ambiguous. The CDR3 length is 14 residues. Germline assignment: CDR1 MNHEY and CDR2 SVGAGI. V was clipped by 3 bases and J by 3 bases, with 9 bases between them. The CDR3 region is CASSYSGPNQPQHF. CDR3 nucleotides: TGTGCCAGCAGTTATTCGGGTCCCAATCAGCCCCAGCATTTT.

The genes are TRBV5-1 and TRBJ1-6; 8 positions agree with TRBD1. Germline V gene lookup returns CDR1 SGHRS and CDR2 YFSETQ. The length of the CDR3 is 16 residues. V shed 3 bases, J shed 7 bases, and the junction held 9 bases outside the gene matches. CDR3 sequence reads: CASSSGRDRRNSPLHF. The DNA of the CDR3 is TGCGCCAGCAGCTCCGGAAGGGACAGGAGAAATTCACCCCTCCACTTT.

The rearrangement links TRBV5-1 to TRBJ2-7; TRBD2 matches 7 bases. After removal of 1 base from V and 1 base from J, the junction contained 5 bases not matched to a gene. Per germline, CDR1 SGHRS and CDR2 YFSETQ. The CDR3 has 15 residues. CDR3 in amino acids: CASSLSGTQSYEQYF. CDR3 DNA: TGCGCCAGCAGCTTGAGCGGGACCCAATCCTACGAGCAGTACTTC.

V gene TRBV7-2 combines with J gene TRBJ2-7; 8 bases are a match to TRBD1. CDR1 is SGHTA, CDR2 FQGNSA, per germline. Trimming at V came to 4 bases and at J to 2 bases, leaving 4 bases not matched to a gene. The CDR3 consists of 14 residues. The CDR3 spells CASSSGTGTYEQYF. DNA for the CDR3: TGTGCCAGCAGCTCAGGGACAGGAACCTACGAGCAGTACTTC.

V is TRBV6-6 and J is TRBJ2-7; the match to TRBD2 covers 8 bases. V lost 2 bases, J lost 0 bases, and 6 bases stayed unmatched. This CDR3 is built from 16 residues. The V gene's germline CDR1 is MNHNY and CDR2 SVGAGI (reference sequence). As DNA, the CDR3 is TGTGCCAGCAGTTACGACGGGGGGGCAAGCTCCTACGAGCAGTACTTC. It encodes CASSYDGGASSYEQYF.

For the CDR3, the DNA is TGTGCCAGCAGCGACTCTAGCCGGCGCTCCTACGAGCAGTACTTC. Encoded protein: CASSDSSRRSYEQYF. V and J are TRBV6-6 and TRBJ2-7; possible D gene TRBD2, 5 bases. This CDR3 has 15 residues. V dropped 6 bases and J dropped 0 bases, with 15 bases sitting between them. Germline V gene data show CDR1 as MNHNY and CDR2 as SVGAGI (reference sequence).

The genes are TRBV19 and TRBJ2-7; 8 bases agree with TRBD2. The CDR3 extends over 13 amino acids. V lost 8 bases, J lost 7 bases, and 10 bases stayed unmatched. Germline CDR1 and CDR2: LNHDA and SQIVND (reference sequence). In DNA form, the CDR3 reads TGTGCCAGTGGACCGGGACTAGATCGGGAGCAGTACTTC. Protein sequence: CASGPGLDREQYF.